The 12 T cell receptor beta chains below come from one sample, sequenced in a study of blood T cell repertoires in COVID-19. Data came from immunoSEQ multiplex PCR; TCRdb stores just in-frame clones and leaves some out. The sample has about 270,000 clones, approximately 88% seen once. Sequenced: PBMCs or T cells enriched from blood (not recorded which). The receptors were gathered from a woman aged 40 to 50 with acute COVID-19.

The CDR3 is CASSPPRVYEQYF. CDR3 DNA: TGTGCCAGCTCACCACCCAGGGTCTACGAGCAGTACTTC. J is TRBJ2-7 and V is TRBV18; tentatively, D is TRBD1 (5 bases). Per germline, CDR1 KGHSH and CDR2 LQKENI. This CDR3 is 13 amino acids long. Trimming cost V 0 bases and J 3 bases, with 6 bases left between them.

The rearrangement uses TRBV12-3 or TRBV12-4 and TRBJ1-5; no clear D. This CDR3 contains 12 residues. Trimming shortened V by 3 bases and J by 7 bases, and 7 bases separated the two germline ends. The CDR3 sequence: CASSLRPQPQHF. In nucleotides, the CDR3 is TGTGCCAGCAGTTTGAGGCCCCAGCCCCAGCATTTT.

The chain is built from TRBV6-5 and TRBJ2-7; 9 nucleotides align to TRBD1. From germline, CDR1 is MNHEY and CDR2 SVGAGI. V shed 0 bases, J shed 4 bases, and the junction held 7 bases outside the gene matches. The CDR3 has 16 amino acids. The DNA of the CDR3 is TGTGCCAGCAGTTACTCGGGACAGGGCCCTACGTACGAGCAGTACTTC. The encoded protein is CASSYSGQGPTYEQYF.

This clone was counted a single time. The chain couples TRBV13 to TRBJ1-1; D is unclear. V was trimmed by 6 bases and J by 2 bases, leaving 19 bases between them. This CDR3 spans 16 amino acids. Germline V gene lookup returns CDR1 PRHDT and CDR2 FYEKMQ (reference sequence). CDR3 amino acids: CASRIGGRFGNTEAFF. CDR3 in DNA: TGTGCCAGCAGGATCGGAGGGAGGTTTGGAAACACTGAAGCTTTCTTT.

V usage is TRBV12-1 and J usage is TRBJ2-2; whether TRBD2, the table's D call, matches the DNA was not checked. TRBV12-1 is labeled a pseudogene. CDR3 length equals 16 residues. DNA of the CDR3: TGTGCCAGCAGCTTAGCTAGCGGGAGACGGACCGGGGAGCTGTTTTTT. This codes for CASSLASGRRTGELFF.

The J gene is TRBJ1-5, the V gene TRBV12-3 or TRBV12-4; D ambiguous. V lost 3 bases, J lost 8 bases, and 11 bases lay in between. The CDR3 consists of 13 residues. In DNA, the CDR3 is TGTGCCAGCAGTTTCAGCGGCTTGGAGCCCCAGCATTTT. Residues: CASSFSGLEPQHF.

The rearrangement uses TRBV2 and TRBJ1-2; TRBD1 aligns across 10 bases. Germline V gives CDR1 SNHLY, CDR2 FYNNEI. The CDR3 extends over 12 amino acids. Trimming cost V 8 bases and J 6 bases; bases outside gene matches: 3. This CDR3 reads CASQDRGDGYTF. CDR3 in DNA: TGTGCCAGCCAGGACAGGGGGGATGGCTACACCTTC.

The V gene is TRBV12-3 or TRBV12-4, the J gene TRBJ1-1, with D maybe TRBD1 (6 bases). V was trimmed by 6 bases and J by 11 bases, leaving 19 bases between them. CDR3 length: 13 amino acids. CDR3 sequence: CASSRTPQGYAFF. The CDR3 nucleotides read TGTGCCAGCAGCCGTACGCCACAGGGTTACGCTTTCTTT.

The chain links TRBV30 to TRBJ2-5, with a tentative D call TRBD1 (6 bases). Germline lookup yields CDR1 GTSNPN and CDR2 SVGIG (reference sequence). The CDR3 runs to 12 residues. V was pared by 2 bases and J by 5 bases, with 9 bases between. CDR3: CAWSSDRETQYF. The CDR3 DNA is TGTGCCTGGAGTTCCGACAGGGAGACCCAGTACTTC.

The chain employs TRBV5-1 and TRBJ2-2; D might be TRBD2 (5 bases). Germline lookup yields CDR1 SGHRS and CDR2 YFSETQ. With 5 bases removed from V and 4 bases from J, the gap between germline ends came to 12 bases. This CDR3 is 14 amino acids long. The CDR3 spells CASREMSGTGELFF. Here the CDR3 DNA reads TGCGCCAGCAGGGAAATGAGCGGCACCGGGGAGCTGTTTTTT.

The gene calls are TRBV7-3 and TRBJ1-1; the D is unclear. Per the germline V gene, CDR1 is SGHTA and CDR2 is FQGTGA. The CDR3 loop spans 13 amino acids. V lost 5 bases, J lost 1 base, and 8 bases lay in between. CDR3 in DNA: TGTGCCAGCAGCCAGTCTAGGAACACTGAAGCTTTCTTT. This codes for CASSQSRNTEAFF.

This rearrangement joins TRBV7-2 to TRBJ2-5; 8 bases are shared with TRBD2. V trimming: 2 bases; J trimming: 4 bases; junction bases outside the gene matches: 9. CDR1 is SGHTA and CDR2 is FQGNSA in the germline V gene. The CDR3 has 16 residues. The CDR3 loop reads CASSLLPSGPRETQYF. CDR3 coding DNA: TGTGCCAGCAGCTTACTCCCTAGCGGGCCGCGAGAGACCCAGTACTTC.